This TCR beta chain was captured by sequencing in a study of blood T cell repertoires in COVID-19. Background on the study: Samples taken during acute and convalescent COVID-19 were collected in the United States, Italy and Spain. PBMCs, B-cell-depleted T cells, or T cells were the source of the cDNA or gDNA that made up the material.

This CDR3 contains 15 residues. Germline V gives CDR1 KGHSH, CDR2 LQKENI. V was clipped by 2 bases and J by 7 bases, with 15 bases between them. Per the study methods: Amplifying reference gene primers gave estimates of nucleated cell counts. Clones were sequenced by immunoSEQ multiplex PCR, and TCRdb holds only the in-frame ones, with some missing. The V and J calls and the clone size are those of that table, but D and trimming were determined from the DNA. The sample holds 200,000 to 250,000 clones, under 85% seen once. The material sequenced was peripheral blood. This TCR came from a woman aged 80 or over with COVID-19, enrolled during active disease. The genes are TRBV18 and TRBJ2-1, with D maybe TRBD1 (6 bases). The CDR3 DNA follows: TGTGCCAGCTCACCAGGAGTCCAGGGGTGGAATGAGCAGTTCTTC. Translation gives CASSPGVQGWNEQFF.